This paragraph covers one T cell receptor (beta chain) sequence. The antigen is unknown. Expressed TCRB transcripts were sequenced after all isolated RNA was converted to cDNA. TCRdb's copy holds only in-frame clones and misses some; the assay was immunoSEQ multiplex PCR. The data hold 150,000 or so clones, with about 51% observed a single time. V was clipped by 4 bases and J by 0 bases, with 16 bases between them. The CDR3 runs to 16 residues. Looked up from germline, CDR1 is SGHRS and CDR2 is YFSETQ. This specimen belongs to a study of beta chain features in type 1 diabetes. Findings and caveats of the study: The question of HLA type influencing TCRB rearrangement was one that remained unresolved here. When cDNA is sequenced, cells with high TCR expression could be over-represented. Whatever favoring of shorter templates PCR might show would apply equally to patients and controls. Naive, central memory and Treg TCRB repertoires appeared more alike in patients than in healthy donors.

Sequenced sample: Tregs from blood. This chain connects TRBV5-1 to TRBJ2-5; a possible D gene is TRBD2 (6 bases). This clonotype originated in a man younger than 35 in good health. In DNA, the CDR3 is TGCGCCAGCAGCACCGGAGGGTCGATGTACCAAGAGACCCAGTACTTC. It yields the protein CASSTGGSMYQETQYF.